Each of the 18 T cell receptor beta chains below was sequenced from the same sample in a study of T-cell memory formation after mild COVID-19. TCRdb re-derived calls from the 5' RACE reads in MiXCR, one entry per CDR3 protein. The repertoire consists of about 410,000 distinct CDR3 sequences, with more than 15% occurring once and the leading ten covering about a fifth. The sequenced material came from PBMCs or a T cell subset sorted from them (not recorded which). Every receptor here comes from a man younger than 35 who had mild COVID-19 (a few samples of this study predate the infection). Cell type and time point are not known.

This clonotype came up a few times. V gene TRBV10-3 combines with J gene TRBJ2-3, with D perhaps TRBD1 (6 bases). Germline V gene sequence: CDR1 ENHRY, CDR2 SYGVKD. Trimming pared 3 bases from V and 2 bases from J, leaving 18 bases between. The CDR3 runs 17 residues. CDR3 nucleotides: TGTGCCATCAGTGAAATTGAGTTGGACAGCCTCACAGATACGCAGTATTTT. Protein sequence: CAISEIELDSLTDTQYF.

About this clonotype itself: Possible read error: a much larger clone is one base away. The chain links TRBV7-2 to TRBJ2-7; weak D call: TRBD1 (6 bases). The CDR3 is 13 residues long. Germline CDR1 and CDR2: SGHTA and FQGNSA. Trimming cost V 3 bases and J 2 bases, with 8 bases left between them. CDR3 region: CASSFPGAYEQYF. For the CDR3, the DNA is TGTGCCAGCAGCTTCCCAGGGGCCTACGAGCAGTACTTC. Filled out from reference TRBV7-2 and TRBJ2-7, the complete variable domain reads GAGVSQSPSNKVTEKGKDVELRCDPISGHTALYWYRQSLGQGLEFLIYFQGNSAPDKSGLPSDRFSAERTGGSVSTLTIQRTQQEDSAVYLCASSFPGAYEQYFGPGTRLTVT.

The table lists this clonotype with a few counts. The chain combines TRBV12-3 or TRBV12-4 with TRBJ1-1; the D gene is possibly TRBD1 (6 bases). The CDR3 runs 15 residues. Trimming took 3 bases from V and 2 from J, leaving 13 bases between them. CDR3 region: CASSFGLGANTEAFF. The DNA for the CDR3 is TGTGCCAGCAGTTTTGGCCTGGGGGCAAACACTGAAGCTTTCTTT.

This chain connects TRBV7-8 to TRBJ2-1, with TRBD2 matching over 8 bases. J was trimmed by 9 bases and V by 2 bases; bases with no gene match: 6. This CDR3 has 14 amino acids. CDR1 SGHVS and CDR2 FQNEAQ come from the germline V gene. CDR3 sequence reads: CASSLTGGPGEQFF. DNA of the CDR3: TGTGCCAGCAGCTTAACGGGGGGGCCGGGTGAGCAGTTCTTC.

This clonotype appeared a few times. This may arise from a read error, as a much more abundant clone is one base away. The genes are TRBV11-3 and TRBJ2-1; 7 bases match TRBD1. Losses at the gene ends were 4 bases for V and 3 bases for J; bases not matched to a gene: 0. The V gene's germline CDR1 is SGHNT and CDR2 YENEEA. The CDR3 runs 13 residues. CDR3 sequence reads: CASSWDSYNEQFF. The CDR3 nucleotides read TGTGCCAGCAGCTGGGACAGCTACAATGAGCAGTTCTTC. The full variable domain, rest sourced from reference TRBV11-3 and TRBJ2-1, is EAGVVQSPRYKIIEKKQPVAFWCNPISGHNTLYWYLQNLGQGPELLIRYENEEAVDDSQLPKDRFSAERLKGVDSTLKIQPAELGDSAVYLCASSWDSYNEQFFGPGTRLTVL.

The rearrangement uses TRBV7-6 and TRBJ2-3; 9 bases are a match to TRBD1. The CDR3 totals 15 residues. CDR1 SGHVS and CDR2 FNYEAQ come from the germline V gene. The V gene end was trimmed by 4 bases and the J gene end by 5 bases; junction bases not matched to a gene: 7. The CDR3 sequence is CASSSRDRERDTQYF. The CDR3, as DNA: TGTGCCAGCAGCTCCCGGGACAGGGAAAGAGATACGCAGTATTTT.

The chain employs TRBV6-5 and TRBJ1-1; D is unresolved. V was trimmed by 0 bases and J by 8 bases, leaving 13 bases between them. CDR3 length equals 14 residues. Germline lookup yields CDR1 MNHEY and CDR2 SVGAGI. The CDR3 loop is CASSYSPAIVEAFF. CDR3 sequence (DNA): TGTGCCAGCAGTTACTCGCCAGCCATAGTAGAAGCTTTCTTT.

The table lists this clonotype with a count of one. One junction end disagrees with the germline gene, perhaps due to a read error. The rearrangement links TRBV12-3 or TRBV12-4 to TRBJ2-1; a weak D match, TRBD2 (6 bases). This CDR3 spans 10 amino acids. The CDR3 nucleotides read TGTGCCAGCAGCTCGGGGGAGCAGTTATTC. Encoded protein: CASSSGEQLF.

The chain recombines TRBV7-8 with TRBJ2-1; no firm D call. V lost 3 bases and J 6 bases, leaving 6 bases between the germline ends. The CDR3 runs 12 residues. The germline V gene encodes CDR1 SGHVS and CDR2 FQNEAQ. Written as DNA, the CDR3 is TGTGCCAGCAGCTTCTACGGCAATGAGCAGTTCTTC. Protein sequence: CASSFYGNEQFF.

The CDR3 loop is CASTRAGGIQETQYF. The CDR3 DNA reads as TGTGCCAGTACCCGGGCGGGGGGCATCCAAGAGACCCAGTACTTC. The chain combines TRBV19 with TRBJ2-5; 8 nucleotides match TRBD2. Trimming cost V 7 bases and J 1 base; bases outside gene matches: 8. CDR3 length equals 15 residues. Per germline, CDR1 LNHDA and CDR2 SQIVND (reference sequence).

This clonotype turned up a few times. The genes are TRBV20-1 and TRBJ2-2, with TRBD1 as a possible D gene (5 bases). Germline V CDR1 and CDR2: DFQATT, SNEGSKA (reference sequence). The CDR3 has 13 amino acids. Between the trimmed V and J ends, which lost 2 bases and 4 bases, there was a span of 8 bases. In DNA, the CDR3 is TGCAGTGCTAGAAAGGGGTTCACCGGGGAGCTGTTTTTT. Residues: CSARKGFTGELFF.

This clonotype was seen a handful of times. The genes are TRBV5-5 and TRBJ1-4; D is unclear. V was shortened by 2 bases and J by 2 bases, with 13 bases between the two germline ends. This CDR3 is built from 16 residues. The germline gives CDR1 SGHKS, CDR2 YYEKEE (reference sequence). The CDR3 coding sequence is TGTGCCAGCAGCTTCCGGAGGAGCTTGACTAATGAAAAACTGTTTTTT. The encoded protein is CASSFRRSLTNEKLFF.

The chain is built from TRBV7-9 and TRBJ2-2; D is undetermined. V shed 5 bases and J shed 5 bases, with 9 bases lying between them. The CDR3 is made up of 13 amino acids. Germline V lookup: CDR1 SEHNR, CDR2 FQNEAQ (reference sequence). The CDR3 nucleotides are TGTGCCAGCAGCCGGGTAGGAACCGGGGAGCTGTTTTTT. Residues: CASSRVGTGELFF.

Only a few counts were recorded for this clonotype. The V and J genes are TRBV5-1 and TRBJ1-6; D is ambiguous. Germline V gives CDR1 SGHRS, CDR2 YFSETQ. The CDR3 spans 13 residues. The V and J ends lost 4 bases and 8 bases respectively, with 10 bases between them. The CDR3 nucleotides are TGCGCCAGCAGCGCTAATACGGATTCACCCCTCCACTTT. Amino acids: CASSANTDSPLHF.

The chain uses TRBV5-1 and TRBJ2-1, with TRBD1 matching 10 bases. The J segment lost 8 bases and the V segment lost 4 bases, leaving 6 bases of the junction unmatched. Germline assignment: CDR1 SGHRS and CDR2 YFSETQ. The CDR3 loop spans 14 amino acids. The CDR3 nucleotides are TGCGCCAGCAGCGCCGGGACAGGGGAGTATGAGCAGTTCTTC. It encodes CASSAGTGEYEQFF.

The V and J genes are TRBV4-1 and TRBJ1-2, with 9 bases matching TRBD1. V trimming: 1 base; J trimming: 8 bases; junction bases outside the gene matches: 8. Germline loops: CDR1 MGHRA, CDR2 YSYEKL. The CDR3 has 15 amino acids. The CDR3 DNA reads TGCGCCAGCAGCCAAGTTGGACAGGGGAAAGGGGGCTACACCTTC. Amino acids: CASSQVGQGKGGYTF.

The chain employs TRBV18 and TRBJ1-3; 7 bases match TRBD1. Germline-derived CDR1 and CDR2 are KGHSH and LQKENI. The CDR3 extends over 17 amino acids. J gave up 4 bases and V 1 base, and 10 bases lay outside the gene matches. CDR3 amino acids: CASSPQQGLSHGNTIYF. Written as DNA, the CDR3 is TGTGCCAGCTCACCACAACAGGGGTTATCACACGGAAACACCATATATTTT.

This clonotype was observed a few times. The genes are TRBV12-3 or TRBV12-4 and TRBJ2-2, with D unclear. The CDR3 runs 14 residues. V lost 6 bases, J lost 0 bases, and 8 bases lay in between. The CDR3 DNA is TGTGCCAGCAGGAAAAACACGAACACCGGGGAGCTGTTTTTT. Translating it yields CASRKNTNTGELFF.